Listed here is a single T cell receptor (beta chain). Using its own MiXCR run on the 5' RACE reads, TCRdb lists one record per CDR3 protein. Of 450,000 or so distinct CDR3 sequences in the sample, 13% to 15% were seen once. Germline CDR1 is LGHDT and CDR2 is YNNKEL (reference sequence). The V and J ends lost 0 bases and 3 bases respectively, with 21 bases between them. This CDR3 comprises 19 residues. This sample stems from a study of identical twins. These sequences were also reported in another study, on yellow fever vaccine responses in identical twins.

Sequencing input: CD4+ T cells sorted from blood. The origin of this receptor is a woman aged 18-35 years in good health. The chain uses TRBV3-1 and TRBJ2-1; D possibly corresponds to TRBD2 (6 bases). The CDR3 coding sequence is TGTGCCAGCAGCCAAGATCTGGTGGCGGGGAAGGGGTTCTACAATGAGCAGTTCTTC. Translated: CASSQDLVAGKGFYNEQFF.